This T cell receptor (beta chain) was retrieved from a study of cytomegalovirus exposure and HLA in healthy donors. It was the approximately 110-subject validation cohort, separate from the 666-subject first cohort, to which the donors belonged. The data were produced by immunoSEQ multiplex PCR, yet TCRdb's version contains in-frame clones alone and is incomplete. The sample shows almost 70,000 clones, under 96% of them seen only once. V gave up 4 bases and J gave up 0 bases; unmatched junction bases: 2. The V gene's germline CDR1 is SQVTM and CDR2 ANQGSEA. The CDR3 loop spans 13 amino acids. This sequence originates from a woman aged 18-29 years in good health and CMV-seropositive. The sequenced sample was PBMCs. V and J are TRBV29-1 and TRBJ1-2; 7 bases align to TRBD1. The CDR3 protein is CSVGGQTNYGYTF. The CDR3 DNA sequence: TGCAGCGTTGGGGGACAGACTAACTATGGCTACACCTTC.